This TCR beta chain was identified in a study of beta chain features in type 1 diabetes. The V gene lost 5 bases and the J gene lost 0 bases, with 20 bases spanning the gap. Germline CDR1 is SQVTM and CDR2 is ANQGSEA. CDR3 length: 17 residues. Reverse transcription of all isolated RNA meant that expressed TCRB transcripts were sequenced. Only in-frame clones appear in the TCRdb table, and some are missing; sequencing was by immunoSEQ multiplex PCR. Of hundreds of thousands of clones listed, more than 65% were seen once; the top ten hold around 0.05%. The sample was naive CD4+ T cells from blood. The chain joins TRBV29-1 to TRBJ2-4; the D gene could be TRBD1 or TRBD2 (6 bases each). The receptor was isolated from a man younger than 45 in good health. The CDR3 is CSVRPGAGRLAKNIQYF. The CDR3 coding sequence is TGCAGCGTTCGCCCGGGGGCAGGGAGACTAGCCAAAAACATTCAGTACTTC.